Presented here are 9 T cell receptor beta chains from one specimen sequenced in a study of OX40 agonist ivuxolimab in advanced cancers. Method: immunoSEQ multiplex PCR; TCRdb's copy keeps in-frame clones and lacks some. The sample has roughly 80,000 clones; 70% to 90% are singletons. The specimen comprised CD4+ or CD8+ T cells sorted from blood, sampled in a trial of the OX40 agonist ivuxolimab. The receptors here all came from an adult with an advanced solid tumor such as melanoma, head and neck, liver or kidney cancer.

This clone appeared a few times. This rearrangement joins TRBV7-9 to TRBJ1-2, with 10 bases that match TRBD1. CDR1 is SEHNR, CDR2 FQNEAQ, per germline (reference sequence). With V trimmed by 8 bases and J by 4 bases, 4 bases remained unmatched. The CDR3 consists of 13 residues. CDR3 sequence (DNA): TGTGCCAGCGGCCGGGACAGGGGCTATGGCTACACCTTC. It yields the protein CASGRDRGYGYTF.

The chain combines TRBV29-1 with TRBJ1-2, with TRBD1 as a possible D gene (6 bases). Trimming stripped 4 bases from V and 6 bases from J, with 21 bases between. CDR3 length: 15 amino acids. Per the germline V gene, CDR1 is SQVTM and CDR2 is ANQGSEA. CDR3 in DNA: TGCAGCGTTGTATCCACTTTTACAGGGAACAATGGCTACACCTTC. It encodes CSVVSTFTGNNGYTF.

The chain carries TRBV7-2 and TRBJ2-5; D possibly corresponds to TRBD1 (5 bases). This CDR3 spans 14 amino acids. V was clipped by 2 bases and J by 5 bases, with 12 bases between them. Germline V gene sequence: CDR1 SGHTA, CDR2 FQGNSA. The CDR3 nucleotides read TGTGCCAGCAGCTTAAACTCAGGGCTGGAGACCCAGTACTTC. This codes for CASSLNSGLETQYF. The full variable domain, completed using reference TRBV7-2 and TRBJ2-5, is GAGVSQSPSNKVTEKGKDVELRCDPISGHTALYWYRQSLGQGLEFLIYFQGNSAPDKSGLPSDRFSAERTGGSVSTLTIQRTQQEDSAVYLCASSLNSGLETQYFGPGTRLLVL.

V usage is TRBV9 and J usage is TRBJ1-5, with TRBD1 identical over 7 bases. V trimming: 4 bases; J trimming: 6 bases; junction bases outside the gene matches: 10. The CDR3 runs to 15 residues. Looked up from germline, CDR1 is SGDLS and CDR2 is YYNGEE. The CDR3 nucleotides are TGTGCCAGCAGCATAACAGACAGGGTAGGTCAGCCCCAGCATTTT. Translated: CASSITDRVGQPQHF. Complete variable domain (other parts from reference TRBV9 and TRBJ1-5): DSGVTQTPKHLITATGQRVTLRCSPRSGDLSVYWYQQSLDQGLQFLIQYYNGEERAKGNILERFSAQQFPDLHSELNLSSLELGDSALYFCASSITDRVGQPQHFGDGTRLSIL.

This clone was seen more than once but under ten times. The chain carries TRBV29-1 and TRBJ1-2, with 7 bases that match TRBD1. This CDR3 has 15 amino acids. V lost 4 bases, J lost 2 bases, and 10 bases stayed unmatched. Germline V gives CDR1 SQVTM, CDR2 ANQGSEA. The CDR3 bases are TGCAGCGTTGTACGGCAGGGGGGAGGGAACTATGGCTACACCTTC. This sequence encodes CSVVRQGGGNYGYTF.

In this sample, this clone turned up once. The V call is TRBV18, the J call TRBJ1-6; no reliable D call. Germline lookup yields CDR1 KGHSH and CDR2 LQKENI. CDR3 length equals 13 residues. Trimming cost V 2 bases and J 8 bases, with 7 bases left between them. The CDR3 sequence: CASSPGVDSPLHF. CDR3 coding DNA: TGTGCCAGCTCACCAGGGGTTGATTCACCCCTCCACTTT.

CDR3 amino acids: CASSFGLAGETQYF. In DNA form, the CDR3 reads TGTGCCAGCAGTTTCGGACTAGCGGGGGAGACCCAGTACTTC. The J gene is TRBJ2-5, the V gene TRBV27; 12 bases fit TRBD2. Germline lookup yields CDR1 MNHEY and CDR2 SMNVEV (reference sequence). This CDR3 is 14 amino acids long. J gave up 5 bases and V 3 bases, and 1 base lay outside the gene matches.

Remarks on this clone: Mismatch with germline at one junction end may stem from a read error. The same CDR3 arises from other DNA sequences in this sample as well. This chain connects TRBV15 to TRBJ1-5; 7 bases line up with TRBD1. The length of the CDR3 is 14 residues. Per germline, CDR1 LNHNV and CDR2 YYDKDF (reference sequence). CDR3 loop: CATSRDKDRERLHF. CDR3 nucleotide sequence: TGTGCTACCAGCAGAGATAAAGACAGGGAAAGGCTGCATTTT. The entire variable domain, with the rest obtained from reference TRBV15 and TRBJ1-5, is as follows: DAMVIQNPRYQVTQFGKPVTLSCSQTLNHNVMYWYQQKSSQAPKLLFHYYDKDFNNEADTPDNFQSRRPNTSFCFLDIRSPGLGDTAMYLCATSRDKDRERLHFGDGTRLSIL.

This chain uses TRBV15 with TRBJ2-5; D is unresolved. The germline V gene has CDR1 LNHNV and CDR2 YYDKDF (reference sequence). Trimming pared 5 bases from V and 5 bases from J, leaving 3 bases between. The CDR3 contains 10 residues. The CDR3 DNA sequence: TGTGCCACCAGCGGGGAGACCCAGTACTTC. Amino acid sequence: CATSGETQYF. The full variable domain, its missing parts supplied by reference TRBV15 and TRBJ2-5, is DAMVIQNPRYQVTQFGKPVTLSCSQTLNHNVMYWYQQKSSQAPKLLFHYYDKDFNNEADTPDNFQSRRPNTSFCFLDIRSPGLGDTAMYLCATSGETQYFGPGTRLLVL.